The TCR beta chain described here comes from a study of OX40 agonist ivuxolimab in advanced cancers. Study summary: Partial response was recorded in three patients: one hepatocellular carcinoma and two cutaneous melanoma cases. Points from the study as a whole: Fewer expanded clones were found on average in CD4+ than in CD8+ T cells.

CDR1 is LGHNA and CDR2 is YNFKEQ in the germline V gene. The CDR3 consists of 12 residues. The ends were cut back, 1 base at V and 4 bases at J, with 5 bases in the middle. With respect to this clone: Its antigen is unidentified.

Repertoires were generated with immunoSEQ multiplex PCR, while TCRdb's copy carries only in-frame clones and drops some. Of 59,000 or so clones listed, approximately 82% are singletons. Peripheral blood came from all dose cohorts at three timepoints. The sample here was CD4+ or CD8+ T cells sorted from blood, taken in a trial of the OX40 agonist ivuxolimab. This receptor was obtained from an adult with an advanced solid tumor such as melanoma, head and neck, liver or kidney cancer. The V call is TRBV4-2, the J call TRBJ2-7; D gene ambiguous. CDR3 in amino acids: CASSQAGYEQYF. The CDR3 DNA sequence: TGTGCCAGCAGCCAAGCCGGGTACGAGCAGTACTTC.